These 7 T cell receptor beta chains came from one sample sequenced in a study of blood T cell repertoires in COVID-19. Only in-frame clones appear in the TCRdb table, and some are missing; sequencing was by immunoSEQ multiplex PCR. The data hold fewer than 200,000 clones, with roughly 86% observed a single time. Material for sequencing was peripheral blood. Receptors originate from a man between 35 and 55 years old who had recovered from COVID-19.

The V and J genes are TRBV9 and TRBJ2-3; D remains ambiguous. The CDR3 runs to 12 residues. Germline values: CDR1 SGDLS, CDR2 YYNGEE. V shed 0 bases and J shed 5 bases, with 4 bases lying between them. CDR3 amino acids: CASSVDIDTQYF. For the CDR3, the DNA is TGTGCCAGCAGCGTAGATATAGATACGCAGTATTTT.

The gene calls are TRBV5-1 and TRBJ2-7, with no clear D. Trimming cost V 0 bases and J 5 bases, with 9 bases left between them. Germline V gene lookup returns CDR1 SGHRS and CDR2 YFSETQ. The CDR3 runs 13 residues. The CDR3 loop is CASSLASRHEQYF. The DNA for the CDR3 is TGCGCCAGCAGCTTGGCCTCGAGGCACGAGCAGTACTTC.

The V and J genes are TRBV6-6 and TRBJ2-1, with 11 bases identical to TRBD1. Unmatched junction bases numbered 9, after V lost 6 bases and J lost 8 bases. The CDR3 runs 15 residues. In germline, CDR1 is MNHNY, CDR2 SVGAGI (reference sequence). CDR3 in amino acids: CASSTDRGRVYEQFF. In DNA form, the CDR3 reads TGTGCCAGCAGCACGGACAGGGGGCGGGTGTATGAGCAGTTCTTC.

This sequence joins TRBV30 and TRBJ2-2; 7 nucleotides line up with TRBD1. The CDR3 totals 14 residues. V was clipped by 1 base and J by 5 bases; unmatched bases: 4. Germline V gene lookup returns CDR1 GTSNPN and CDR2 SVGIG (reference sequence). The CDR3 region has the DNA TGTGCCTGGAGTGAAGGGGGCGGGACCGGGGAGCTGTTTTTT. Its protein product is CAWSEGGGTGELFF.

The CDR3 spells CSAGQPKTDTQYF. CDR3 nucleotide sequence: TGCAGCGCGGGACAGCCTAAAACAGATACGCAGTATTTT. The chain recombines TRBV29-1 with TRBJ2-3; 7 positions match TRBD1. V lost 7 bases and J lost 3; bases outside the gene matches: 7. Looked up from germline, CDR1 is SQVTM and CDR2 is ANQGSEA. The CDR3 consists of 13 residues.

The J gene is TRBJ2-2, the V gene TRBV3-1 (or the pseudogene TRBV3-2); D is perhaps TRBD1 (6 bases). Germline V gene data show CDR1 as LGHDT and CDR2 as YNNKEL (reference sequence). The CDR3 contains 15 residues. V was trimmed by 6 bases and J by 4 bases, leaving 15 bases between them. CDR3 amino acids: CASRQNRARTGELFF. CDR3 nucleotide sequence: TGTGCCAGCAGACAAAACAGGGCTCGCACCGGGGAGCTGTTTTTT.

The V call is TRBV4-3, the J call TRBJ2-1; 14 nucleotides align to TRBD2. Trimming cost V 4 bases and J 6 bases; bases outside gene matches: 2. Per the germline V gene, CDR1 is LGHNA and CDR2 is YSLEER. CDR3 length: 15 amino acids. CDR3 region: CASSPGLAGANEQFF. The CDR3 DNA follows: TGCGCCAGCAGCCCGGGACTAGCGGGGGCCAATGAGCAGTTCTTC.